The present T cell receptor (beta chain) was sequenced within a study of blood T cell repertoires in COVID-19. Germline lookup yields CDR1 MNHEY and CDR2 SVGAGI. V gave up 10 bases and J gave up 4 bases; unmatched junction bases: 9. The CDR3 consists of 13 residues. Donors were grouped by their self-reported clinical history. In the 2 weeks before study entry, exposed participants met a COVID-19 case, which was PCR-confirmed or clinician-diagnosed. The assay was immunoSEQ multiplex PCR, and TCRdb's table has in-frame clones only and misses some. The sample lists about 150,000 clones; approximately 88% were seen once.

This chain connects TRBV6-5 to TRBJ1-2; TRBD1 aligns across 7 bases. This TCR came from a man in his 70s who had been exposed to COVID-19. Sequenced sample: PBMCs or T cells enriched from blood (not recorded which). CDR3 sequence reads: CATKSQGSYGYTF. CDR3 nucleotides: TGTGCCACCAAGTCACAGGGGAGCTATGGCTACACCTTC.